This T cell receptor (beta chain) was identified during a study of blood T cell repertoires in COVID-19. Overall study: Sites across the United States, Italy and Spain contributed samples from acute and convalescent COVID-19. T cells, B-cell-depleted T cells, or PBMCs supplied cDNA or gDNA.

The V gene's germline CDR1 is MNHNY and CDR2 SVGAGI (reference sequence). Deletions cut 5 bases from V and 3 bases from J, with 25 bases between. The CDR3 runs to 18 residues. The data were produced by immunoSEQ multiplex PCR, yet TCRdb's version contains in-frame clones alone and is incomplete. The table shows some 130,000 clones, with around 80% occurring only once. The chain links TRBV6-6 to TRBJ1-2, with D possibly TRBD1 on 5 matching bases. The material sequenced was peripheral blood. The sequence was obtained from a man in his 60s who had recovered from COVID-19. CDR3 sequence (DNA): TGTGCCAGCAGTCCCACCCCGTGGCAGGGCCGCTCAGACTATGGCTACACCTTC. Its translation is CASSPTPWQGRSDYGYTF.